The 22 T cell receptor beta chains below were found in one sample sequenced in a study of CD8 T cells in Susac syndrome. After extraction with the RNeasy kit, 0.5 to 1 ug of the RNA was reverse transcribed using random hexamers. TCRdb reprocessed the immunoSEQ multiplex PCR reads with MiXCR, giving one entry per CDR3 protein. Of 150,000 to 160,000 distinct CDR3 sequences in the sample, about 94% are singletons; the top ten hold over 0.2%. The sample taken for sequencing was CD8+ T cells from PBMCs. The receptors were sampled from a human donor with multiple sclerosis.

The chain is built from TRBV30 and TRBJ2-7; TRBD1 matches 7 bases. Germline V gene sequence: CDR1 GTSNPN, CDR2 SVGIG (reference sequence). CDR3 length equals 14 residues. The V and J ends lost 5 bases and 3 bases, in that order; junction bases with no gene match: 10. Here the CDR3 reads CAWADPRGLYEQYF. The CDR3 coding sequence is TGTGCCTGGGCAGATCCAAGGGGGCTCTACGAGCAGTACTTC.

V usage is TRBV13 and J usage is TRBJ2-1; 9 positions match TRBD2. The V segment lost 2 bases and the J segment 3 bases; nucleotides outside the gene matches: 8. Per germline, CDR1 PRHDT and CDR2 FYEKMQ (reference sequence). This CDR3 comprises 17 residues. The CDR3 DNA follows: TGTGCCAGCAGCTTACGTGGGGCGACTAGCGGCTACAATGAGCAGTTCTTC. This encodes CASSLRGATSGYNEQFF.

This rearrangement joins TRBV9 to TRBJ2-3; D might be TRBD2 (5 bases). Trimming took 2 bases from V and 0 from J, leaving 10 bases between them. The CDR3 contains 15 residues. Germline V CDR1 and CDR2: SGDLS, YYNGEE. CDR3 DNA sequence: TGTGCCAGCAGCGTGAGGGCCACTAGCACAGATACGCAGTATTTT. Its translation is CASSVRATSTDTQYF.

The V and J genes are TRBV9 and TRBJ1-1; D gene unclear. Germline V gene lookup returns CDR1 SGDLS and CDR2 YYNGEE. V lost 0 bases, J lost 1 base, and 7 bases lay in between. The length of the CDR3 is 14 residues. The CDR3 nucleotides are TGTGCCAGCAGCGTAGATCTGTCGAACACTGAAGCTTTCTTT. It codes for CASSVDLSNTEAFF.

This chain connects TRBV6-2 or TRBV6-3 to TRBJ1-5, with D possibly being TRBD1 (5 bases). Germline V gene lookup returns CDR1 MNHEY and CDR2 SVGEGT. The CDR3 loop spans 13 amino acids. Trimming took off 5 bases at V and 2 bases at J, with 7 bases between the two ends. As DNA, the CDR3 is TGTGCCAGCAGTACACAGGGCAATCAGCCCCAGCATTTT. Translation: CASSTQGNQPQHF.

The V call is TRBV18, the J call TRBJ2-7; D may be TRBD2 (5 bases). V shed 3 bases and J shed 3 bases, with 15 bases lying between them. Germline CDR1 reads KGHSH; CDR2 reads LQKENI. The CDR3 spans 15 residues. The CDR3 coding sequence is TGTGCCAGCTCACCCCCCGGAGGTTGGAGCTACGAGCAGTACTTC. This codes for CASSPPGGWSYEQYF.

With regard to this clonotype: The junction departs from germline at one end; a sequencing error may be responsible. The V call is TRBV28, the J call TRBJ2-7; D might be TRBD2 (5 bases). CDR3 length: 11 residues. The V gene's germline CDR1 is MDHEN and CDR2 SYDVKM. The CDR3: CASSLGDDQYF. The CDR3 region has the DNA TGTGCCAGCAGCCTGGGAGACGACCAGTACTTC.

V and J are TRBV13 and TRBJ1-6; D perhaps matches TRBD1 (6 bases). The V gene lost 3 bases and the J gene lost 8 bases, with 14 bases spanning the gap. The germline V gene has CDR1 PRHDT and CDR2 FYEKMQ (reference sequence). The CDR3 spans 15 residues. The DNA of the CDR3 is TGTGCCAGCAGCTTCTCTCGCGGACAGTATTCACCCCTCCACTTT. It yields the protein CASSFSRGQYSPLHF.

The rearrangement links TRBV21-1 to TRBJ2-3; TRBD1 is the table's D call, not checked against the DNA. TRBV21-1 is annotated as a pseudogene. The CDR3 loop spans 14 amino acids. The CDR3 reads CASSMGTDTDTQYF. CDR3 bases: TGTGCCAGCAGCATGGGGACGGACACAGATACGCAGTATTTT.

The V gene is TRBV2, the J gene TRBJ2-1, with D perhaps being TRBD1 or TRBD2 (5 bases each). The ends were cut back, 3 bases at V and 6 bases at J, with 9 bases in the middle. The germline V gene encodes CDR1 SNHLY and CDR2 FYNNEI. The CDR3 extends over 13 amino acids. The CDR3 sequence is CASSDEGFNEQFF. CDR3 bases: TGTGCCAGCAGTGACGAGGGGTTCAATGAGCAGTTCTTC. Using reference TRBV2 and TRBJ2-1 for the parts outside the CDR3, the full variable domain is EPEVTQTPSHQVTQMGQEVILRCVPISNHLYFYWYRQILGQKVEFLVSFYNNEISEKSEIFDDQFSVERPDGSNFTLKIRSTKLEDSAMYFCASSDEGFNEQFFGPGTRLTVL.

This rearrangement joins TRBV6-5 to TRBJ2-3, with 9 bases identical to TRBD2. With 4 bases clipped from V and 5 bases from J, the junction kept 7 bases outside the gene matches. Germline V gives CDR1 MNHEY, CDR2 SVGAGI. The CDR3 has 15 amino acids. The DNA of the CDR3 is TGTGCCAGCAGTTCTGGACTAGCGATGGGAGATACGCAGTATTTT. Its translation: CASSSGLAMGDTQYF.

The chain is built from TRBV7-8 and TRBJ1-6, with no clear D. In germline, CDR1 is SGHVS, CDR2 FQNEAQ. Trimming removed 4 bases at V and 9 bases at J, with 10 bases between. This CDR3 is built from 13 residues. The CDR3 loop is CASSWQEASPLHF. DNA of the CDR3: TGTGCCAGCAGCTGGCAGGAGGCTTCACCCCTCCACTTT.

V and J are TRBV20-1 and TRBJ2-1; 9 nucleotides align to TRBD2. V lost 0 bases to trimming and J lost 4 bases; unmatched junction nucleotides: 10. There are 17 residues in the CDR3. Germline V gene data show CDR1 as DFQATT and CDR2 as SNEGSKA (reference sequence). The CDR3 bases are TGCAGTGCTAGAGATTGGTTGGCTAGCGGGGAGTACAATGAGCAGTTCTTC. It codes for CSARDWLASGEYNEQFF.

This chain uses TRBV4-3 with TRBJ2-1, with a weak D call TRBD2 (7 bases). The V gene lost 1 base and the J gene lost 7 bases, with 17 bases spanning the gap. The CDR3 is 16 residues long. The V gene's germline CDR1 is LGHNA and CDR2 YSLEER. The CDR3 reads CASSQVRGGASNEQFF. DNA of the CDR3: TGCGCCAGCAGCCAAGTAAGGGGGGGGGCATCGAATGAGCAGTTCTTC.

V gene TRBV27 combines with J gene TRBJ2-7; TRBD2 matches 7 bases. Germline V CDR1 and CDR2: MNHEY, SMNVEV (reference sequence). The CDR3 spans 13 residues. Trimming took 8 bases from V and 3 from J; bases not matched to a gene: 7. CDR3 protein: CASGFGDYYEQYF. CDR3 sequence (DNA): TGTGCCAGCGGATTCGGGGACTACTACGAGCAGTACTTC.

The V gene is TRBV7-8, the J gene TRBJ2-1; TRBD1 aligns across 7 bases. The CDR3 loop spans 18 amino acids. Unmatched junction bases numbered 11, after V lost 0 bases and J lost 3 bases. Germline CDR1 SGHVS, CDR2 FQNEAQ. The CDR3 spells CASSLALARGNLYNEQFF. As DNA, the CDR3 is TGTGCCAGCAGCTTAGCGTTGGCCAGGGGGAATCTCTACAATGAGCAGTTCTTC.

V and J are TRBV6-2 or TRBV6-3 and TRBJ1-1, with 8 bases aligning to TRBD1. Germline trimming cut 0 bases from V and 1 base from J; bases unmatched to any gene: 7. Per the germline V gene, CDR1 is MNHEY and CDR2 is SVGEGT. The CDR3 sequence is 17 residues long. The chain's CDR3 is CASSYSRTGYANTEAFF. The CDR3 bases are TGTGCCAGCAGTTACTCTCGGACAGGGTATGCGAACACTGAAGCTTTCTTT.

The table lists this clonotype with a few counts. J is TRBJ2-7 and V is TRBV7-2; D remains ambiguous. The CDR3 spans 11 residues. Germline CDR1 and CDR2: SGHTA and FQGNSA. V lost 1 base to trimming and J lost 3 bases, with 1 base between them. This CDR3 is CASSLDYEQYF. DNA for the CDR3: TGTGCCAGCAGCTTAGACTACGAGCAGTACTTC.

V is TRBV6-1 and J is TRBJ1-6; weak D call: TRBD1 (5 bases). In germline, CDR1 is MNHNS, CDR2 SASEGT. The V and J ends lost 11 bases and 3 bases respectively, with 20 bases between them. The CDR3 loop spans 16 amino acids. The CDR3 here is CALQPQGLIYNSPLHF. CDR3 coding DNA: TGTGCCCTACAGCCCCAGGGTTTAATCTATAATTCACCCCTCCACTTT.

This sequence joins TRBV20-1 and TRBJ2-3; 7 bases align to TRBD2. Trimming cost V 0 bases and J 2 bases; bases outside gene matches: 5. The CDR3 runs to 15 residues. The germline V gene encodes CDR1 DFQATT and CDR2 SNEGSKA (reference sequence). Written as DNA, the CDR3 is TGCAGTGCTAGAGATGGCCGGGGGGTCACAGATACGCAGTATTTT. Its protein is CSARDGRGVTDTQYF.

This chain uses TRBV12-3 or TRBV12-4 with TRBJ1-2; no firm D call. V was pared by 6 bases and J by 6 bases, with 17 bases between. CDR3 length: 14 residues. As DNA, the CDR3 is TGTGCCAGCAGCCTTAATATCCGAGAAAATGGCTACACCTTC. This encodes CASSLNIRENGYTF.

V and J are TRBV29-1 and TRBJ1-1; D is perhaps TRBD1 (6 bases). Trimming removed 4 bases at V and 4 bases at J, with 10 bases between. Per the germline V gene, CDR1 is SQVTM and CDR2 is ANQGSEA. There are 12 residues in the CDR3. The CDR3 protein is CSVGSRGTEAFF. The CDR3, as DNA: TGCAGCGTTGGGTCCAGGGGCACTGAAGCTTTCTTT.